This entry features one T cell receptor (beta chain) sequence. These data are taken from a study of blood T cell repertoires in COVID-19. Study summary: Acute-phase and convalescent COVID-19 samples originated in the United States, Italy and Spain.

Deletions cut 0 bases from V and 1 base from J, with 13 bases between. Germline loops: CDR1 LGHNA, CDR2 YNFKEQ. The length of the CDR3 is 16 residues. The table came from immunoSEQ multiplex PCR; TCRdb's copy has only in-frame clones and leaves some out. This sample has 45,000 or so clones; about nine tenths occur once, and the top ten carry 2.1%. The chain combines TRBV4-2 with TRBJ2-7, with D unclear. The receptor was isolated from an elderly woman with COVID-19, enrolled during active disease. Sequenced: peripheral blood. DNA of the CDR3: TGTGCCAGCAGCCAAGAACCGGCAGGCTTTTCCTACGAGCAGTACTTC. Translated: CASSQEPAGFSYEQYF.